The clone carrying this T cell receptor beta chain was picked up a small number of times. The antigen is unknown. With 60 Vbeta and 13 Jbeta primers, the PCR was carried out. Assay used: immunoSEQ multiplex PCR; TCRdb lists only in-frame clones, some missing. The table shows some 130,000 clones, with approximately 80% occurring only once. These data originate in a study of cytomegalovirus exposure and HLA in healthy donors. In the study overall: HLA-typed donors were the source of about 90 million unique TCRs held in an early data release. Overall study findings and caveats: Investigators reported 150 to 200 TCR beta chains as tied to cytomegalovirus. It was reported in a later analysis that an Asian-associated ancestry cluster showed fewer N-insertions than the 666-donor mean. For most TCR beta V segments, an earlier analysis put the productive rate at about 87% or about 30% of the time.

This TCR was recovered from a man aged 30-40 years in good health and CMV-seronegative. The sequenced sample consisted of PBMCs.

The CDR3 bases are TGTGCCAGCAGTGAAGGGACAGCTCTCTATGGCTACACCTTC. It yields the protein CASSEGTALYGYTF. The chain joins TRBV2 to TRBJ1-2; D possibly corresponds to TRBD1 (6 bases). The V end lost 1 base, the J end lost 4 bases, and 10 bases lay between the germline ends. CDR3 length: 14 residues. The germline V gene encodes CDR1 SNHLY and CDR2 FYNNEI.